The 29 T cell receptor beta chains below were found in one sample sequenced in a study of immune evolution from preneoplasia to lung adenocarcinoma. Profiling relied on immunoSEQ multiplex PCR, and the TCRdb table lists in-frame clones only, not all of them. The sample records some 5,000 clones, roughly 88% being singletons. Sample: FFPE invasive lung adenocarcinoma tissue. All receptors derive from a person aged 45 to 59 with lung adenocarcinoma.

The chain links TRBV28 to TRBJ1-1; TRBD1 might be the D (6 bases). Per germline, CDR1 MDHEN and CDR2 SYDVKM. Trimming shortened V by 6 bases and J by 6 bases, and 17 bases separated the two germline ends. The CDR3 runs to 14 residues. The CDR3 protein is CASSPGGGAAEAFF. CDR3 sequence (DNA): TGTGCCAGCAGCCCCGGTGGGGGGGCGGCTGAAGCTTTCTTT.

The chain couples TRBV30 to TRBJ1-5; TRBD1 is a possible D gene (6 bases). The CDR3 extends over 12 amino acids. The V gene's germline CDR1 is GTSNPN and CDR2 SVGIG (reference sequence). V lost 1 base, J lost 9 bases, and 10 bases lay in between. CDR3 coding DNA: TGTGCCTGGAGTGCTAGGGGGGGGCCCCAGCATTTT. It is translated as CAWSARGGPQHF.

The chain joins TRBV7-2 to TRBJ1-5, with a tentative D call TRBD1 (6 bases). Germline V gene data show CDR1 as SGHTA and CDR2 as FQGNSA. This CDR3 is 14 amino acids long. V was pared by 4 bases and J by 4 bases, with 11 bases between. CDR3 amino acids: CASSSDRLNQPQHF. The CDR3, as DNA: TGTGCCAGCAGCTCCGACAGGTTAAATCAGCCCCAGCATTTT. The full variable domain, its missing parts supplied by reference TRBV7-2 and TRBJ1-5, is GAGVSQSPSNKVTEKGKDVELRCDPISGHTALYWYRQSLGQGLEFLIYFQGNSAPDKSGLPSDRFSAERTGGSVSTLTIQRTQQEDSAVYLCASSSDRLNQPQHFGDGTRLSIL.

The rearrangement links TRBV2 to TRBJ2-7, with D maybe TRBD2 (5 bases). There are 13 residues in the CDR3. Germline CDR1 is SNHLY and CDR2 is FYNNEI. Trimming left V 2 bases short and J 6 bases short, with 11 bases between. The CDR3 DNA reads as TGTGCCAGCAGTGAAACACGGGGAAGCGAGCAGTACTTC. Translated: CASSETRGSEQYF. The full variable domain, its missing parts supplied by reference TRBV2 and TRBJ2-7, is EPEVTQTPSHQVTQMGQEVILRCVPISNHLYFYWYRQILGQKVEFLVSFYNNEISEKSEIFDDQFSVERPDGSNFTLKIRSTKLEDSAMYFCASSETRGSEQYFGPGTRLTVT.

The chain employs TRBV9 and TRBJ2-1; 8 bases agree with TRBD2. The length of the CDR3 is 15 residues. Germline values: CDR1 SGDLS, CDR2 YYNGEE. After removal of 4 bases from V and 1 base from J, the junction contained 4 bases not matched to a gene. This chain's CDR3 is CASSPGGASYNEQFF. Written as DNA, the CDR3 is TGTGCCAGCAGCCCCGGGGGGGCATCCTACAATGAGCAGTTCTTC.

V is TRBV30 and J is TRBJ2-3, with D perhaps TRBD2 (6 bases). CDR3 length: 14 amino acids. V was cut by 3 bases and J by 7 bases, with 17 bases left in between. CDR1 and CDR2 (germline): GTSNPN, SVGIG (reference sequence). The CDR3 coding sequence is TGTGCCTGGAGGGTAGCGGAGGGCCGATATACGCAGTATTTT. Its protein product is CAWRVAEGRYTQYF.

The chain is built from TRBV27 and TRBJ2-7; 12 bases fit TRBD1. The germline gives CDR1 MNHEY, CDR2 SMNVEV (reference sequence). The CDR3 is 16 residues long. Trimming at V came to 6 bases and at J to 6 bases, leaving 12 bases not matched to a gene. The CDR3, as DNA: TGTGCCAGCAGCTCCCCTGTGGGACAGGGGGCGACCGAGCAGTACTTC. Translating gives CASSSPVGQGATEQYF.

The J gene is TRBJ1-2, the V gene TRBV5-6; the match to TRBD1 covers 7 bases. V lost 4 bases, J lost 2 bases, and 2 bases stayed unmatched. The CDR3 is 13 residues long. The V gene's germline CDR1 is SGHDT and CDR2 YYEEEE. The CDR3 loop reads CASSRQGNYGYTF. In DNA form, the CDR3 reads TGTGCCAGCAGCCGACAGGGAAACTATGGCTACACCTTC.

This rearrangement joins TRBV19 to TRBJ1-5; 8 nucleotides match TRBD1. This CDR3 has 14 amino acids. Germline V gene data show CDR1 as LNHDA and CDR2 as SQIVND (reference sequence). Germline trimming cut 8 bases from V and 1 base from J; bases unmatched to any gene: 4. DNA for the CDR3: TGTGCCAGTCTAAGGACAGGGAGCAATCAGCCCCAGCATTTT. It yields the protein CASLRTGSNQPQHF. The entire variable domain, with the rest obtained from reference TRBV19 and TRBJ1-5, is as follows: DGGITQSPKYLFRKEGQNVTLSCEQNLNHDAMYWYRQDPGQGLRLIYYSQIVNDFQKGDIAEGYSVSREKKESFPLTVTSAQKNPTAFYLCASLRTGSNQPQHFGDGTRLSIL.

The V call is TRBV11-2, the J call TRBJ1-1; D is possibly TRBD1 (6 bases). The germline V and J ends were trimmed by 1 base and 2 bases, with 14 bases remaining between them. The V gene's germline CDR1 is SGHAT and CDR2 FQNNGV. The CDR3 covers 16 residues. Here the CDR3 DNA reads TGTGCCAGCAGCTTAGGTACAGGGTTTGTCAACACTGAAGCTTTCTTT. Translated: CASSLGTGFVNTEAFF.

The gene calls are TRBV30 and TRBJ1-2, with 7 bases identical to TRBD1. CDR3 length: 15 amino acids. Trimming cost V 3 bases and J 8 bases; bases outside gene matches: 15. Germline V gene lookup returns CDR1 GTSNPN and CDR2 SVGIG (reference sequence). The CDR3 reads CAWRGGFGTREGYTF. The CDR3, as DNA: TGTGCCTGGAGAGGGGGCTTTGGGACACGGGAGGGCTACACCTTC.

The chain joins TRBV5-6 to TRBJ2-7, with D maybe TRBD2 (5 bases). There are 14 residues in the CDR3. The V gene lost 6 bases and the J gene lost 7 bases, with 20 bases spanning the gap. Germline V gene lookup returns CDR1 SGHDT and CDR2 YYEEEE. The CDR3 coding sequence is TGTGCCAGCACCGCGGGTATTGCCCGCGGAGAGCAGTACTTC. This sequence encodes CASTAGIARGEQYF.

The gene calls are TRBV19 and TRBJ1-5; TRBD1 might be the D (5 bases). Germline V gives CDR1 LNHDA, CDR2 SQIVND (reference sequence). The ends were cut back, 5 bases at V and 2 bases at J, with 13 bases in the middle. There are 15 residues in the CDR3. CDR3: CASSFGGAGNQPQHF. CDR3 DNA: TGTGCCAGTAGTTTCGGGGGAGCGGGCAATCAGCCCCAGCATTTT.

The count of this clone is one. This chain joins TRBV2 and TRBJ1-1, with D unresolved. The CDR3 runs 11 residues. V was pared by 7 bases and J by 1 base, with 4 bases between. The germline CDR1 and CDR2 sequences are SNHLY and FYNNEI. The CDR3 region has the DNA TGTGCCAGCACCGCGAACACTGAAGCTTTCTTT. Amino acid sequence: CASTANTEAFF.

The genes are TRBV30 and TRBJ2-1, with 12 bases lining up with TRBD2. This CDR3 has 15 amino acids. The germline CDR1 and CDR2 sequences are GTSNPN and SVGIG (reference sequence). After removal of 5 bases from V and 6 bases from J, the junction contained 8 bases not matched to a gene. CDR3 DNA sequence: TGTGCCTGGGACCCTAGCGGGAGGGTCGCCAATGAGCAGTTCTTC. Its translation: CAWDPSGRVANEQFF.

This chain joins TRBV18 and TRBJ1-2; the match to TRBD1 covers 8 bases. Germline lookup yields CDR1 KGHSH and CDR2 LQKENI. This CDR3 spans 16 amino acids. V lost 4 bases to trimming and J lost 4 bases; unmatched junction nucleotides: 11. The CDR3 DNA reads TGTGCCAGCTCACTCCCGACAGGGGACCTTTTCTATGGCTACACCTTC. It translates to CASSLPTGDLFYGYTF.

The chain combines TRBV21-1 with TRBJ1-1; the tabulated D call, TRBD1, remains unverified against the DNA. TRBV21-1 is a recognized pseudogene. The CDR3 is 17 residues long. CDR3 sequence: CASSNLAHPDRVTEAFF. CDR3 DNA: TGTGCCAGCAGCAACCTCGCCCATCCGGACAGGGTCACTGAAGCTTTCTTT.

V is TRBV19 and J is TRBJ1-1; no firm D call. The V gene lost 1 base and the J gene lost 2 bases, with 5 bases spanning the gap. Germline V gene lookup returns CDR1 LNHDA and CDR2 SQIVND (reference sequence). The CDR3 sequence is 13 residues long. The CDR3: CASSIGFNTEAFF. For the CDR3, the DNA is TGTGCCAGTAGTATAGGGTTCAACACTGAAGCTTTCTTT.

This chain connects TRBV4-3 to TRBJ1-5, with D hard to call. The germline V gene encodes CDR1 LGHNA and CDR2 YSLEER. This CDR3 region has 13 residues. The V end lost 0 bases, the J end lost 6 bases, and 6 bases lay between the germline ends. The CDR3 nucleotides read TGCGCCAGCAGCCAAGAGGTTCGTCAGCCCCAGCATTTT. Its translation: CASSQEVRQPQHF.

This clone has just one count. The V gene is TRBV5-1, the J gene TRBJ2-7, with 9 positions matching TRBD2. The CDR3 covers 16 residues. The V and J ends lost 1 base and 2 bases, in that order; junction bases with no gene match: 7. Germline V CDR1 and CDR2: SGHRS, YFSETQ. The CDR3 DNA is TGCGCCAGCAGCTTGAGGGGGGCTAGCGGGACCTACGAGCAGTACTTC. The encoded protein is CASSLRGASGTYEQYF. Based on the CDR3 plus reference TRBV5-1 and TRBJ2-7, the full variable domain is KAGVTQTPRYLIKTRGQQVTLSCSPISGHRSVSWYQQTPGQGLQFLFEYFSETQRNKGNFPGRFSGRQFSNSRSEMNVSTLELGDSALYLCASSLRGASGTYEQYFGPGTRLTVT.

The rearrangement links TRBV10-3 to TRBJ1-1; no firm D call. CDR1 is ENHRY and CDR2 is SYGVKD in the germline V gene. This CDR3 is 11 amino acids long. V lost 8 bases and J 1 base, leaving 5 bases between the germline ends. CDR3 in DNA: TGTGCCATCCCAAGGAACACTGAAGCTTTCTTT. Encoded protein: CAIPRNTEAFF.

The J gene is TRBJ1-1, the V gene TRBV30; unclear D gene. The CDR3 consists of 14 residues. CDR1 is GTSNPN, CDR2 SVGIG, per germline (reference sequence). Trimming cost V 2 bases and J 0 bases, with 10 bases left between them. The CDR3 reads CAWSLGGLNTEAFF. The DNA for the CDR3 is TGTGCCTGGAGTCTGGGAGGCCTGAACACTGAAGCTTTCTTT.

The chain is built from TRBV29-1 and TRBJ2-1; D gene uncertain. V was trimmed by 5 bases and J by 7 bases, leaving 9 bases between them. Germline CDR1 SQVTM, CDR2 ANQGSEA. The CDR3 has 11 amino acids. The CDR3 loop reads CSVLPGNEQFF. In DNA form, the CDR3 reads TGCAGCGTTCTCCCGGGTAATGAGCAGTTCTTC.

The CDR3 sequence: CASSQGTGTETQYF. The CDR3 DNA sequence: TGCGCCAGCAGCCAAGGGACAGGGACGGAGACCCAGTACTTC. V is TRBV4-1 and J is TRBJ2-5; 8 nucleotides line up with TRBD1. J lost 5 bases, V lost 1 base, and 3 bases had no gene match. The CDR3 has 14 residues. Germline-derived CDR1 and CDR2 are MGHRA and YSYEKL.

The rearrangement links TRBV4-2 to TRBJ2-7; 10 nucleotides align to TRBD2. Germline lookup yields CDR1 LGHNA and CDR2 YNFKEQ. The CDR3 loop spans 16 amino acids. J lost 3 bases, V lost 4 bases, and 9 bases had no gene match. CDR3 coding DNA: TGTGCCAGCAGCCCAACCCAGCGGGAGGGCCACTACGAGCAGTACTTC. It encodes CASSPTQREGHYEQYF.

The chain joins TRBV6-5 to TRBJ1-1, with D possibly being TRBD1 (5 bases). Germline V gene data show CDR1 as MNHEY and CDR2 as SVGAGI. Trimming shortened V by 10 bases and J by 4 bases, and 22 bases separated the two germline ends. This CDR3 has 15 residues. Written as DNA, the CDR3 is TGTGCCACCAAAGGGGCAGCTCGCCGGCTCACTGAAGCTTTCTTT. Its translation is CATKGAARRLTEAFF.

This chain joins TRBV29-1 and TRBJ2-1; D is uncertain. The germline gives CDR1 SQVTM, CDR2 ANQGSEA. V was shortened by 2 bases and J by 10 bases, with 9 bases between the two germline ends. The CDR3 loop spans 11 amino acids. In nucleotides, the CDR3 is TGCAGCGTTGAAAGTTGGTACGAGCAGTTCTTC. Encoded protein: CSVESWYEQFF.

CDR3 sequence: CASSSPGGYGYTF. CDR3 DNA sequence: TGTGCCAGCAGCTCCCCGGGAGGTTATGGCTACACCTTC. The J gene is TRBJ1-2, the V gene TRBV5-4; D not resolved. The CDR3 extends over 13 amino acids. V dropped 3 bases and J dropped 5 bases, with 11 bases sitting between them. CDR1 is SGHNT and CDR2 is YYREEE in the germline V gene (reference sequence).

The chain combines TRBV6-1 with TRBJ2-2; D may be TRBD2 (5 bases). The CDR3 is 14 amino acids. Germline lookup yields CDR1 MNHNS and CDR2 SASEGT. V dropped 7 bases and J dropped 5 bases, with 14 bases sitting between them. The CDR3 here is CASKLDSVTGELFF. In DNA form, the CDR3 reads TGTGCCAGCAAGTTGGATAGCGTGACCGGGGAGCTGTTTTTT.